The rows below give T cell receptor beta chains drawn from one sample of a study of technical replicates of blood from a few donors. TCRdb's table, derived via immunoSEQ multiplex PCR, lists solely in-frame clones and lacks some. The sample consists of tens of thousands of clones, 91% of them appearing once. Sequenced material: T cells isolated from PBMCs. The receptors come from a human donor in good health. Some clones in this sample may be carry-over from other donors' samples. Both conserved end residues are part of each CDR3. The D gene is left open where the match is weak. Only some rows state a clone size, as once, few, many or a class for expanded clones.

len	v_gene	j_gene	abundance	d_gene	CDR3nt	CDR3aa
13	TRBV7-9	TRBJ2-1	.	.	TGTGCCAGTATGACTAGTTACTACAATGAGCAGTTCTTC	CASMTSYYNEQFF
14	TRBV29-1	TRBJ2-1	.	.	TGCAGCGTTGAAAGAGGAGGTATTTACAATGAGCAGTTCTTC	CSVERGGIYNEQFF
16	TRBV27	TRBJ2-5	.	TRBD2	TGTGCCAGCAGTCGTTCTCTAGGCGGGAGGGGAGAGACCCAGTACTTC	CASSRSLGGRGETQYF
14	TRBV5-4	TRBJ1-1	once	.	TGTGCCAGCAGCTTGACAAGGGGGAACACTGAAGCTTTCTTT	CASSLTRGNTEAFF
15	TRBV5-4	TRBJ1-2	.	.	TGTGCCAGCAGGAGTGACAGACGAACTAACTATGGCTACACCTTC	CASRSDRRTNYGYTF
14	TRBV5-1	TRBJ2-1	.	.	TGCGCCAGCAGCTCCTCGGGAGCGTACAATGAGCAGTTCTTC	CASSSSGAYNEQFF
14	TRBV14	TRBJ2-7	.	TRBD2	TGTGCCAGCAGCTTGCTAGCGGGAAACAACGAGCAGTACTTC	CASSLLAGNNEQYF
14	TRBV10-3	TRBJ1-1	.	.	TGTGCCATCAGAGGACAGACCATGAACACTGAAGCTTTCTTT	CAIRGQTMNTEAFF
14	TRBV10-2	TRBJ2-7	.	.	TGCGCCAGCATCGACAGTTCTTCCTCCTACGAGCAGTACTTC	CASIDSSSSYEQYF
16	TRBV5-4	TRBJ2-1	once	TRBD1	TGTGCCAGCAGCTCTTTCGGGACAGGAAAATACAATGAGCAGTTCTTC	CASSSFGTGKYNEQFF
14	TRBV9	TRBJ2-5	.	.	TGTGCCAGCAGCGTAGGACAACGACAAGAGACCCAGTACTTC	CASSVGQRQETQYF
16	TRBV19	TRBJ1-2	once	TRBD1	TGTGCCAGTGAGGGTCAGGGGGCGCTGACTAACTATGGCTACACCTTC	CASEGQGALTNYGYTF
16	TRBV2	TRBJ2-7	.	TRBD1	TGTGCCAGCAGTGAAGCGCTAGGGACAGGGGCCTACGAGCAGTACTTC	CASSEALGTGAYEQYF
14	TRBV7-3	TRBJ2-5	.	TRBD1	TGTGCCAGCAGCCTGACAGGGGGTTCAGAGACCCAGTACTTC	CASSLTGGSETQYF
12	TRBV19	TRBJ2-7	.	TRBD1	TGTGCCAGTAGTCAACAGGGGTACGAGCAGTACTTC	CASSQQGYEQYF
14	TRBV6-6	TRBJ2-1	.	.	TGTGCCAGCAGTTACTCGGCGACAGCCGGCGAGCAGTTCTTC	CASSYSATAGEQFF
18	TRBV28	TRBJ2-3	.	TRBD2	TGTGCCAGCAGACATTCCGGGACTAGCGGAACTAGCACAGATACGCAGTATTTT	CASRHSGTSGTSTDTQYF
15	TRBV5-4	TRBJ2-2	.	.	TGTGCCAGCAGCCTAGACAGAGCTCGGACCGGGGAGCTGTTTTTT	CASSLDRARTGELFF